The sequence of this T cell receptor beta chain was determined in a study of cytomegalovirus exposure and HLA in healthy donors. Study observations and caveats: Whilst most TCR sequences proved rare, a subset of public TCRs occurred across many donors. By HLA locus, TCR association rates varied in a later analysis, with DRB1 showing the most and HLA-C the fewest.

The study ran its PCR with 60 Vbeta and 13 Jbeta primers. Using immunoSEQ multiplex PCR, the repertoire was profiled, and TCRdb retains in-frame clones only, with some absent. The data contain some 190,000 clones, 65% to 85% of them singletons. The ends were cut back, 1 base at V and 7 bases at J, with 14 bases in the middle. Per the germline V gene, CDR1 is SGHDN and CDR2 is FVKESK. CDR3 size: 16 residues. This clone was picked up one time. Its specificity is unknown. The TCR originated in a man aged 35 to 55 in good health and CMV-seropositive. This chain joins TRBV14 and TRBJ2-6; a possible D gene is TRBD1 (5 bases). Sequenced material: PBMCs. CDR3 loop: CASSQVGHYLANVLTF. Here the CDR3 DNA reads TGTGCCAGCAGCCAAGTTGGACATTATTTAGCCAACGTCCTGACTTTC. The variable domain in full, with the rest retrieved from reference TRBV14 and TRBJ2-6, is EAGVTQFPSHSVIEKGQTVTLRCDPISGHDNLYWYRRVMGKEIKFLLHFVKESKQDESGMPNNRFLAERTGGTYSTLKVQPAELEDSGVYFCASSQVGHYLANVLTFGAGSRLTVL.